This passage covers 29 T cell receptor beta chains from one sample sequenced in a study of radiotherapy plus CTLA-4 blockade in lung cancer. Assay used: immunoSEQ multiplex PCR; TCRdb lists only in-frame clones, some missing. The repertoire holds tens of thousands of clones, with less than 85% as singletons. Sequenced material: peripheral blood, taken from a patient treated with radiotherapy plus ipilimumab. The receptors come from a human donor with non-small cell lung cancer who had a complete response to radiotherapy plus ipilimumab.

Points on this clone: The junction differs from germline at one of its ends, possibly a read error. This sequence joins TRBV19 and TRBJ2-6; D possibly corresponds to TRBD1 (6 bases). CDR3 length: 13 residues. Germline V gene sequence: CDR1 LNHDA, CDR2 SQIVND (reference sequence). The DNA for the CDR3 is TGTGCCAGTAAAAGGGCAGGGGTCAACGTCCTGACTTTC. Translated, it gives CASKRAGVNVLTF.

This clone appeared a few times. One end of the junction is discordant with germline, which a read error may explain. This chain joins TRBV28 and TRBJ1-2; D remains unclear. Germline values: CDR1 MDHEN, CDR2 SYDVKM. This CDR3 is 13 amino acids long. The CDR3 is CASRLSPLVGYTF. In DNA, the CDR3 is TGTGCCAGCAGGTTATCCCCCCTAGTTGGCTACACCTTC.

The V call is TRBV12-5, the J call TRBJ1-5; 8 bases map to TRBD1. J lost 2 bases, V lost 0 bases, and 0 bases had no gene match. Germline loops: CDR1 LGHNT, CDR2 FRNRAP. The CDR3 runs to 15 residues. The CDR3 loop reads CASGLVTGGNQPQHF. For the CDR3, the DNA is TGTGCTAGTGGTTTGGTGACAGGGGGCAATCAGCCCCAGCATTTT.

The chain joins TRBV27 to TRBJ2-7; TRBD1 matches 9 bases. CDR1 and CDR2 from the germline V gene are MNHEY and SMNVEV (reference sequence). The junction had 8 bases not matched to a gene; V was cut back by 4 bases and J by 1 base. The CDR3 loop spans 16 amino acids. DNA for the CDR3: TGTGCCAGCAGTTCGTCTCACAGGGGGCCTTCCTACGAGCAGTACTTC. Its protein product is CASSSSHRGPSYEQYF.

This clone has a single count. This chain links TRBV30 with TRBJ1-2; D possibly corresponds to TRBD1 (5 bases). The CDR3 length is 13 residues. Germline V CDR1 and CDR2: GTSNPN, SVGIG (reference sequence). The V gene lost 0 bases and the J gene lost 8 bases, with 13 bases spanning the gap. CDR3 DNA: TGTGCCTGGAGTGTCGCCCGGGGGGTAGGCTACACCTTC. Translation: CAWSVARGVGYTF.

The chain employs TRBV10-3 and TRBJ2-7; D might be TRBD1 (6 bases). The CDR3 spans 15 residues. V was shortened by 0 bases and J by 1 base, with 10 bases between the two germline ends. Germline V lookup: CDR1 ENHRY, CDR2 SYGVKD. CDR3 sequence: CAISESTRGSYEQYF. For the CDR3, the DNA is TGTGCCATCAGTGAGTCGACGAGGGGGTCCTACGAGCAGTACTTC.

This clone was counted only a few times. The chain joins TRBV5-1 to TRBJ2-7, with TRBD2 identical over 7 bases. V lost 0 bases to trimming and J lost 5 bases; unmatched junction nucleotides: 5. From germline, CDR1 is SGHRS and CDR2 YFSETQ. The CDR3 sequence is 14 residues long. CDR3: CASSLEGGPDEQYF. The CDR3 DNA is TGCGCCAGCAGCTTGGAGGGAGGGCCCGACGAGCAGTACTTC.

The V and J genes are TRBV4-1 and TRBJ2-1, with 9 positions matching TRBD2. The V gene's germline CDR1 is MGHRA and CDR2 YSYEKL. V lost 0 bases and J lost 8; bases outside the gene matches: 11. The CDR3 has 17 residues. CDR3 region: CASSQEAGLAGFDEQFF. In nucleotides, the CDR3 is TGCGCCAGCAGCCAAGAAGCCGGGCTAGCGGGATTCGATGAGCAGTTCTTC.

The V call is TRBV2, the J call TRBJ1-2; 8 bases fit TRBD1. The germline gives CDR1 SNHLY, CDR2 FYNNEI. The J segment lost 3 bases and the V segment lost 5 bases, leaving 5 bases of the junction unmatched. The CDR3 is made up of 14 amino acids. As DNA, the CDR3 is TGTGCCAGCAGTAAGGACAGGGCGGACTATGGCTACACCTTC. It yields the protein CASSKDRADYGYTF.

This clone was seen a single time. The rearrangement uses TRBV9 and TRBJ1-2; 7 nucleotides agree with TRBD1. The ends lost 4 bases at V and 8 bases at J; junction bases unmatched: 8. From germline, CDR1 is SGDLS and CDR2 YYNGEE. The CDR3 length is 13 residues. CDR3 residues: CASSRTGASGYTF. In DNA, the CDR3 is TGTGCCAGCAGCCGAACAGGGGCTTCGGGCTACACCTTC.

The chain employs TRBV25-1 and TRBJ2-7, with D tentatively TRBD2 (6 bases). Trimming stripped 5 bases from V and 4 bases from J, with 15 bases between. The CDR3 totals 14 residues. Germline lookup yields CDR1 MGHDK and CDR2 SYGVNS. The CDR3, as DNA: TGTGCCAGCAGTCCTCCCCTCGGGGGATACGAGCAGTACTTC. Translation: CASSPPLGGYEQYF.

CDR3 residues: CASSQDGAVSYEQYF. The CDR3 DNA reads TGCGCCAGCAGCCAAGATGGGGCGGTGAGCTACGAGCAGTACTTC. The V and J genes are TRBV4-3 and TRBJ2-7; the D gene is possibly TRBD1 (5 bases). The CDR3 consists of 15 residues. The V gene's germline CDR1 is LGHNA and CDR2 YSLEER. Deletions cut 0 bases from V and 3 bases from J, with 12 bases between.

J is TRBJ2-1 and V is TRBV2; D unclear. V was cut by 7 bases and J by 0 bases, with 10 bases left in between. CDR3 size: 14 residues. The germline V gene has CDR1 SNHLY and CDR2 FYNNEI. CDR3 in amino acids: CASKSDFSYNEQFF. The CDR3 DNA reads as TGTGCCAGCAAGTCTGACTTCTCCTACAATGAGCAGTTCTTC.

By its share, this clone is medium-sized. The chain recombines TRBV10-2 with TRBJ1-2; D gene ambiguous. The germline V gene has CDR1 WSHSY and CDR2 SAAADI. The CDR3 spans 14 residues. Between the trimmed V and J ends, which lost 6 bases and 3 bases, there was a span of 14 bases. CDR3 region: CASSWGGGHYGYTF. CDR3 sequence (DNA): TGCGCCAGCAGCTGGGGTGGAGGGCACTATGGCTACACCTTC.

The chain recombines TRBV28 with TRBJ1-2, with D tentatively TRBD1 (6 bases). This CDR3 is built from 11 residues. Germline assignment: CDR1 MDHEN and CDR2 SYDVKM. The CDR3 spells CAAGVNYGYTF. CDR3 in DNA: TGTGCGGCAGGGGTGAACTATGGCTACACCTTC.

V gene TRBV28 combines with J gene TRBJ1-1, with 9 bases fitting TRBD1. Germline loops: CDR1 MDHEN, CDR2 SYDVKM. The length of the CDR3 is 15 residues. J lost 6 bases, V lost 5 bases, and 10 bases had no gene match. In nucleotides, the CDR3 is TGTGCCAGCAGTCCTCAGAAACAGGGGGCCCCTGAAGCTTTCTTT. It specifies CASSPQKQGAPEAFF.

This rearrangement joins TRBV7-6 to TRBJ1-4; 7 bases fit TRBD1. CDR3 length: 15 residues. Trimming cost V 5 bases and J 6 bases; bases outside gene matches: 9. Germline V gene sequence: CDR1 SGHVS, CDR2 FNYEAQ. CDR3 DNA sequence: TGTGCCAGCAGCACCACGACAGGGTGGGATGAAAAACTGTTTTTT. Amino acids: CASSTTTGWDEKLFF. Supplemented by reference TRBV7-6 and TRBJ1-4, the full variable domain reads GAGVSQSPRYKVTKRGQDVALRCDPISGHVSLYWYRQALGQGPEFLTYFNYEAQQDKSGLPNDRFSAERPEGSISTLTIQRTEQRDSAMYRCASSTTTGWDEKLFFGSGTQLSVL.

The CDR3 sequence is CASSSTGEQPQHF. The CDR3 DNA is TGCGCCAGCAGCTCCACAGGGGAACAGCCCCAGCATTTT. V and J are TRBV5-1 and TRBJ1-5; 7 bases align to TRBD1. The germline V gene has CDR1 SGHRS and CDR2 YFSETQ. V gave up 3 bases and J gave up 7 bases; unmatched junction bases: 4. The CDR3 has 13 residues.

The chain uses TRBV30 and TRBJ1-2, with 9 bases that match TRBD1. V was pared by 5 bases and J by 1 base, with 5 bases of the junction left unmatched. Germline-derived CDR1 and CDR2 are GTSNPN and SVGIG (reference sequence). This CDR3 has 14 residues. Here the CDR3 DNA reads TGTGCCTGGCAACGGACAGGGGTTAACTATGGCTACACCTTC. This translates into CAWQRTGVNYGYTF.

The V and J genes are TRBV7-8 and TRBJ2-7; 7 bases match TRBD1. The trim removed 5 bases at V and 0 bases at J, leaving 10 bases unmatched. CDR1 is SGHVS and CDR2 is FQNEAQ in the germline V gene. The CDR3 sequence is 16 residues long. The chain's CDR3 is CASSPTRAGGSYEQYF. The CDR3 DNA reads as TGTGCCAGCAGCCCCACAAGGGCAGGGGGCTCCTACGAGCAGTACTTC.

This clone was recorded once. V usage is TRBV27 and J usage is TRBJ1-6, with unresolved D. The CDR3 runs to 15 residues. Per the germline V gene, CDR1 is MNHEY and CDR2 is SMNVEV (reference sequence). V lost 0 bases, J lost 10 bases, and 13 bases lay in between. CDR3 bases: TGTGCCAGCAGTTTATCGAGGGAAAAGCCGTCACCCCTCCACTTT. It translates to CASSLSREKPSPLHF.

V usage is TRBV5-1 and J usage is TRBJ1-1; 9 nucleotides agree with TRBD1. V dropped 4 bases and J dropped 4; count of bases not matched to a gene: 2. The CDR3 extends over 13 amino acids. In germline, CDR1 is SGHRS, CDR2 YFSETQ. The CDR3 reads CASSTQGATEAFF. The CDR3 nucleotides read TGCGCCAGCAGCACACAGGGGGCCACTGAAGCTTTCTTT.

The chain combines TRBV9 with TRBJ2-3; possibly TRBD2 for D (6 bases). CDR3 size: 12 residues. Germline V lookup: CDR1 SGDLS, CDR2 YYNGEE. V gave up 4 bases and J gave up 6 bases, with 9 bases separating them. The CDR3 region is CASSPGRDTQYF. The CDR3 DNA follows: TGTGCCAGCAGCCCAGGGAGGGATACGCAGTATTTT.

This chain connects TRBV28 to TRBJ2-5; 7 bases are a match to TRBD1. Germline lookup yields CDR1 MDHEN and CDR2 SYDVKM. The CDR3 has 14 residues. The J segment lost 3 bases and the V segment lost 6 bases, leaving 7 bases of the junction unmatched. CDR3 sequence: CASRSTGNKETQYF. The CDR3 DNA is TGTGCCAGCAGATCGACAGGGAATAAAGAGACCCAGTACTTC.

The CDR3, as DNA: TGTGCCAGCTCACTGACAGGATATAGCAATCAGCCCCAGCATTTT. It yields the protein CASSLTGYSNQPQHF. The chain combines TRBV18 with TRBJ1-5, with a tentative D call TRBD1 (6 bases). This CDR3 comprises 15 residues. In germline, CDR1 is KGHSH, CDR2 LQKENI. V was shortened by 4 bases and J by 0 bases, with 10 bases between the two germline ends.

CDR3 protein: CASGLRLDYQAAFF. The CDR3 DNA is TGTGCTAGTGGTTTGCGGTTGGACTATCAGGCGGCTTTCTTT. The V and J genes are TRBV12-5 and TRBJ1-1; D not certain. The CDR3 spans 14 residues. V lost 2 bases and J lost 11, with 18 bases in between. CDR1 LGHNT and CDR2 FRNRAP come from the germline V gene.

The chain combines TRBV28 with TRBJ1-1; maybe TRBD1 (5 bases). With 3 bases removed from V and 4 bases from J, the gap between germline ends came to 15 bases. Germline CDR1 is MDHEN and CDR2 is SYDVKM. This CDR3 is 15 amino acids long. CDR3 residues: CASSFEGVVSTEAFF. CDR3 nucleotides: TGTGCCAGCAGTTTTGAAGGGGTGGTTAGCACTGAAGCTTTCTTT.

The chain couples TRBV2 to TRBJ1-2; TRBD1 agrees at 7 bases. V lost 6 bases, J lost 5 bases, and 9 bases stayed unmatched. The CDR3 runs 14 residues. Germline CDR1 and CDR2: SNHLY and FYNNEI. CDR3 protein: CASSADRVRYGYTF. The CDR3, as DNA: TGTGCCAGCAGCGCTGACAGGGTTCGATATGGCTACACCTTC.

Notes on this clone: The sample has other DNA sequences that encode this CDR3 too. V is TRBV30 and J is TRBJ1-6; 9 nucleotides match TRBD1. In germline, CDR1 is GTSNPN, CDR2 SVGIG (reference sequence). The J segment lost 6 bases and the V segment lost 2 bases, leaving 2 bases of the junction unmatched. The CDR3 is 14 residues long. DNA of the CDR3: TGTGCCTGGAGTCGGACAGGGGCTAATTCACCCCTCCACTTT. Translating gives CAWSRTGANSPLHF. The whole variable domain, filled in from reference TRBV30 and TRBJ1-6, reads SQTIHQWPATLVQPVGSPLSLECTVEGTSNPNLYWYRQAAGRGLQLLFYSVGIGQISSEVPQNLSASRPQDRQFILSSKKLLLSDSGFYLCAWSRTGANSPLHFGNGTRLTVT.